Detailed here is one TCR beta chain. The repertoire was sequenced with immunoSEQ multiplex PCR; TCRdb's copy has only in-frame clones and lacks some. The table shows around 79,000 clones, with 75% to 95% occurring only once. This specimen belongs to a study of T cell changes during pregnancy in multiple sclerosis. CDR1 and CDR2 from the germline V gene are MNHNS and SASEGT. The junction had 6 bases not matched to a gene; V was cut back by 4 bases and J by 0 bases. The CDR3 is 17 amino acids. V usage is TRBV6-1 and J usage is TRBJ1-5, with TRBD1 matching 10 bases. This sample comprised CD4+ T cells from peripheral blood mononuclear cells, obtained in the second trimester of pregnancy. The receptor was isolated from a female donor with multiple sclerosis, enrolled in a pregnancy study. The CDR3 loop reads CASSVPGQGRSNQPQHF. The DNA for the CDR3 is TGTGCCAGCAGTGTCCCGGGACAGGGGCGTAGCAATCAGCCCCAGCATTTT.